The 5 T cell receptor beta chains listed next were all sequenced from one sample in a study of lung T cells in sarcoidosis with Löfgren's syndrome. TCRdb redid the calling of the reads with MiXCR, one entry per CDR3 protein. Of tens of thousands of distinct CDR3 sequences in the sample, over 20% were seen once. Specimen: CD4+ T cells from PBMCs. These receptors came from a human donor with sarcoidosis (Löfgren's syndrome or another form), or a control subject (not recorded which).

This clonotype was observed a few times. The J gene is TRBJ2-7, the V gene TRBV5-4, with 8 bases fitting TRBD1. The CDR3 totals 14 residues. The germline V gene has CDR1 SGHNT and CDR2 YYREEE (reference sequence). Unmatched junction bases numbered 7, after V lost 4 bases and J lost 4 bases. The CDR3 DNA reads TGTGCCAGCAGCAAACAGGGGGTGGTTTACGAGCAGTACGTC. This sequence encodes CASSKQGVVYEQYV.

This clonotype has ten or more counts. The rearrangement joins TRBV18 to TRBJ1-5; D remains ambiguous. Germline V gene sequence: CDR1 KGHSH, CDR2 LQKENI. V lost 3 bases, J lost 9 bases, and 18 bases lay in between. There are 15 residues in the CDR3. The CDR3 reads CASSPQAVPNLPQHF. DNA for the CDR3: TGTGCCAGCTCACCTCAGGCCGTTCCGAACTTGCCCCAGCATTTT.

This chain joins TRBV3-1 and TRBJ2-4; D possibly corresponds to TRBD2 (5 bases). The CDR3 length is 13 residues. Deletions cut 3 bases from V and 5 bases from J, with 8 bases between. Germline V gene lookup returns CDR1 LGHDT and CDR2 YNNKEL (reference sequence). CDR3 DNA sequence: TGTGCCAGCAGCCAGGGAGTCGAAAACATTCAGTACTTC. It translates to CASSQGVENIQYF.

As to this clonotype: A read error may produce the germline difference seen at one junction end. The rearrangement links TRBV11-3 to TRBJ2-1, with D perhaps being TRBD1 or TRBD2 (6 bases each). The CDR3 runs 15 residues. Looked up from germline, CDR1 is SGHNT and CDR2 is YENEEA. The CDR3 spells CTSSSQIGGYNEQFF. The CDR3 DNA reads TGTACCAGCAGCTCTCAAATAGGGGGGTACAATGAGCAGTTCTTC. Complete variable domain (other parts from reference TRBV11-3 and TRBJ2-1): EAGVVQSPRYKIIEKKQPVAFWCNPISGHNTLYWYLQNLGQGPELLIRYENEEAVDDSQLPKDRFSAERLKGVDSTLKIQPAELGDSAVYLCTSSSQIGGYNEQFFGPGTRLTVL.

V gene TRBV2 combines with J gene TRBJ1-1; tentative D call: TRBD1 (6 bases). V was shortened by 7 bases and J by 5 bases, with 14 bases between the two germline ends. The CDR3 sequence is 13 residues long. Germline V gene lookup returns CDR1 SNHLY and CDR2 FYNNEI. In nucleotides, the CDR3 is TGTGCCAGCAACCCCGGACAGCAAACTGAAGCTTTCTTT. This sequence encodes CASNPGQQTEAFF.